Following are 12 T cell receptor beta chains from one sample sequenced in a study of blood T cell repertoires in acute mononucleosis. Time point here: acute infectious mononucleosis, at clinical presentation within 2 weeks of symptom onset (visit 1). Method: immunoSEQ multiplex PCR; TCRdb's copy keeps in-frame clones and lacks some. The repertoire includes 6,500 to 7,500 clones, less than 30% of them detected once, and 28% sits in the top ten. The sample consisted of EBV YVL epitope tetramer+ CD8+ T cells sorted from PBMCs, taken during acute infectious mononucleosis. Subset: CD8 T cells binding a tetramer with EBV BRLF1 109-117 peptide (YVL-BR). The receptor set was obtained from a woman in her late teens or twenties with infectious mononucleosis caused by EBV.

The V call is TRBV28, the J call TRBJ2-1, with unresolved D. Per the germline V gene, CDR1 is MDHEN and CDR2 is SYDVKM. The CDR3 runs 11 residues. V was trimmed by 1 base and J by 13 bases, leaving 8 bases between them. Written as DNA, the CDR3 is TGTGCCAGCAGTTTATATTCGGAACAGTTCTTC. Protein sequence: CASSLYSEQFF.

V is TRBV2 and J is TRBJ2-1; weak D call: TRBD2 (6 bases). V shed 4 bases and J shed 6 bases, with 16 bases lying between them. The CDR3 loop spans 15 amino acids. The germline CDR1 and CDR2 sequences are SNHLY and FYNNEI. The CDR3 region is CASSAASVPPNEQFF. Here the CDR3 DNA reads TGTGCCAGCAGTGCAGCTAGCGTACCCCCCAATGAGCAGTTCTTC.

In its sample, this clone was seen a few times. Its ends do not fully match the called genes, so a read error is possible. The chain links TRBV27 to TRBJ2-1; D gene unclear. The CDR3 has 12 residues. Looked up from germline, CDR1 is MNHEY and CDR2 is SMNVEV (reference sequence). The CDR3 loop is CASSELTNEQFF. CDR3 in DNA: TGCGCCAGCAGTGAACTTACCAATGAGCAGTTCTTC.

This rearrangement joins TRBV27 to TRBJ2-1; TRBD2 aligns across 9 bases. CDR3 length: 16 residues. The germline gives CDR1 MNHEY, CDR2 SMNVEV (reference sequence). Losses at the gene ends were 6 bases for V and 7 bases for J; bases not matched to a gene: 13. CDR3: CASSPQLSGGRNEQFF. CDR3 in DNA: TGTGCCAGCAGCCCTCAACTAAGCGGGGGGAGAAATGAGCAGTTCTTC.

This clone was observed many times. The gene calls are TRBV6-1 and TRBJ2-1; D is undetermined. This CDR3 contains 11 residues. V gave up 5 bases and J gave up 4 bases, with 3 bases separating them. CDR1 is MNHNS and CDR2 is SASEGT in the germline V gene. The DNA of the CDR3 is TGTGCCAGCAGTAATTACAATGAGCAGTTCTTC. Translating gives CASSNYNEQFF.

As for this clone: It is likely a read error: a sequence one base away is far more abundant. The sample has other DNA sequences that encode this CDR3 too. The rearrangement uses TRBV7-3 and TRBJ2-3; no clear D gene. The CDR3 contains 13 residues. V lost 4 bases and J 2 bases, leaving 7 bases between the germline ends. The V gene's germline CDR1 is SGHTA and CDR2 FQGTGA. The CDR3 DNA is TGTGCCAGCAGCTCTCTGGCCACAGATACGCAGTATTTT. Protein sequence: CASSSLATDTQYF.

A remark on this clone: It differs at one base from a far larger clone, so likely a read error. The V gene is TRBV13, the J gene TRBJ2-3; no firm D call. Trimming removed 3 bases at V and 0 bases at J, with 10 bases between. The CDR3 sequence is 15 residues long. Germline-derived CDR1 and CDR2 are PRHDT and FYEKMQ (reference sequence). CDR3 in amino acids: CASSLRASSTDTQYF. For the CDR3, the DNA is TGTGCCAGCAGCTTGCGAGCCTCTAGCACAGATACGCAGTATTTT.

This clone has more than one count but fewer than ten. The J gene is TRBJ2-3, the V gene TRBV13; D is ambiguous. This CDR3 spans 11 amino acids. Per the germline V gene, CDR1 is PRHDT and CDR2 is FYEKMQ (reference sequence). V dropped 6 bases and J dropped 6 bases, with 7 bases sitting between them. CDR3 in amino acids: CASSVIDTQYF. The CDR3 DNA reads TGTGCCAGCAGTGTGATCGATACGCAGTATTTT.

For the CDR3, the DNA is TGTGCCAGCAGCTTGGATCTGGGACAGGGCGACTATGGCTACACCTTC. Protein sequence: CASSLDLGQGDYGYTF. The chain carries TRBV7-6 and TRBJ1-2; TRBD1 agrees at 9 bases. Germline V gene data show CDR1 as SGHVS and CDR2 as FNYEAQ. This CDR3 contains 16 residues. V trimming: 3 bases; J trimming: 3 bases; junction bases outside the gene matches: 8. Looking up the rest from reference TRBV7-6 and TRBJ1-2 gives the full variable domain: GAGVSQSPRYKVTKRGQDVALRCDPISGHVSLYWYRQALGQGPEFLTYFNYEAQQDKSGLPNDRFSAERPEGSISTLTIQRTEQRDSAMYRCASSLDLGQGDYGYTFGSGTRLTVV.

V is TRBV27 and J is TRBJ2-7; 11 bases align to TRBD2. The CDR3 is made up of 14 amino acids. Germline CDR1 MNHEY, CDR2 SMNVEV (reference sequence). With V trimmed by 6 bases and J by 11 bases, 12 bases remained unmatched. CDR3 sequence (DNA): TGTGCCAGCAGCACATATAGCGGGAGGGCCACCGAGTACTTC. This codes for CASSTYSGRATEYF.

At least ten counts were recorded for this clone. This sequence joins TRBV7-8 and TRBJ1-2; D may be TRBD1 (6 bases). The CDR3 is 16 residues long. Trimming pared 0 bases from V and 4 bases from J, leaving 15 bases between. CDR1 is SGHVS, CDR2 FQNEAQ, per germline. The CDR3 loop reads CASSLARTEVGYGYTF. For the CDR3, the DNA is TGTGCCAGCAGCTTAGCGAGGACAGAGGTGGGCTATGGCTACACCTTC.

CDR3 sequence reads: CASSPLGLGDTQYF. CDR3 DNA sequence: TGTGCCAGCAGCCCGCTGGGGCTAGGAGATACGCAGTATTTT. The rearrangement uses TRBV4-2 and TRBJ2-3; the D gene is possibly TRBD1 (5 bases). CDR3 length equals 14 residues. CDR1 LGHNA and CDR2 YNFKEQ come from the germline V gene. V was pared by 4 bases and J by 5 bases, with 13 bases between.